The clone carrying this TCR beta chain was picked up a small number of times. The antigen is unknown. One entry per CDR3 protein results from TCRdb running MiXCR on the 5' RACE reads. The data contain 200,000 to 250,000 distinct CDR3 sequences, roughly an eighth of them singletons. CDR3 length equals 15 residues. The V gene end was trimmed by 6 bases and the J gene end by 2 bases; junction bases not matched to a gene: 8. Germline assignment: CDR1 LNHDA and CDR2 SQIVND (reference sequence). The sample is drawn from a study of identical twins. General study results and limits: Models underestimated how often monozygotic twins shared out-of-frame TCR alpha.

The receptor's source is a woman under 30 in good health. V usage is TRBV19 and J usage is TRBJ1-2; 8 nucleotides align to TRBD1. Sequencing was done on a sample of memory (CD45RO+) T cells sorted from blood. CDR3 sequence reads: CASRSTAGGNYGYTF. In DNA, the CDR3 is TGTGCCAGTAGAAGCACCGCAGGGGGCAACTATGGCTACACCTTC.